Below are 22 T cell receptor beta chains sequenced from a single sample in a study of cytomegalovirus exposure and HLA in healthy donors (dated by TCRdb to about 2017). The library was built by means of the immunoSEQ multiplex PCR assay. The multiplex PCR relied on a mix of 60 forward primers for TCR Vbeta segments and 13 reverse primers for TCR Jbeta segments. TCRdb obtained this table from immuneACCESS and retained in-frame rearrangements with V and J assigned. These tables miss some clones; where compared with another copy, unresolved V genes account for less than half of the shortfall, and the remainder is unexplained. The sample profile shows over 150,000 clones; roughly four fifths of them were found once. The ten largest clones add up to 0.098% of the sample. Sequenced input: PBMCs. The receptors shown here come from a boy younger than 10 in good health and CMV-seronegative.

The rearrangement joins TRBV6-5 to TRBJ2-2, with 9 bases aligning to TRBD1. The CDR3 extends over 15 amino acids. V dropped 7 bases and J dropped 3; count of bases not matched to a gene: 6. Germline CDR1 reads MNHEY; CDR2 reads SVGAGI. In DNA form, the CDR3 reads TGTGCCAGCAAAGACAGGGGGGGGTACACCGGGGAGCTGTTTTTT. Translation gives CASKDRGGYTGELFF.

The rearrangement uses TRBV7-8 and TRBJ2-3, with 7 positions matching TRBD1. The J segment lost 3 bases and the V segment lost 2 bases, leaving 8 bases of the junction unmatched. Germline loops: CDR1 SGHVS, CDR2 FQNEAQ. This CDR3 contains 16 residues. The CDR3 DNA is TGTGCCAGCAGCTTAATAATAGGGGGCGGGACAGATACGCAGTATTTT. It is translated as CASSLIIGGGTDTQYF.

This clone was observed a few times. The V and J genes are TRBV2 and TRBJ2-1; maybe TRBD2 (6 bases). CDR3 length equals 15 residues. Germline V gene lookup returns CDR1 SNHLY and CDR2 FYNNEI. Trimming removed 6 bases at V and 1 base at J, with 13 bases between. In DNA form, the CDR3 reads TGTGCCAGCAGCCCCCTGAGCGGGTCCTACAATGAGCAGTTCTTC. It yields the protein CASSPLSGSYNEQFF.

The chain couples TRBV2 to TRBJ2-3; 9 bases fit TRBD2. V shed 10 bases and J 4 bases; nucleotides not matched to a gene: 9. The CDR3 consists of 14 residues. The germline V gene has CDR1 SNHLY and CDR2 FYNNEI. CDR3 nucleotides: TGTGCCACCGGTGCGGGGGGGCGAGCAGATACGCAGTATTTT. Amino acid sequence: CATGAGGRADTQYF.

CDR3 sequence: CASSPPRREQYF. The DNA of the CDR3 is TGTGCCAGCAGCCCCCCCAGGAGGGAGCAGTACTTC. J is TRBJ2-7 and V is TRBV7-9; maybe TRBD2 (5 bases). V lost 5 bases, J lost 7 bases, and 12 bases lay in between. The germline gives CDR1 SEHNR, CDR2 FQNEAQ (reference sequence). The CDR3 length is 12 residues.

Only a few counts were recorded for this clone. The chain joins TRBV28 to TRBJ1-1, with 8 bases fitting TRBD1. The trim removed 3 bases at V and 4 bases at J, leaving 16 bases unmatched. Germline V lookup: CDR1 MDHEN, CDR2 SYDVKM. CDR3 size: 18 residues. CDR3 protein: CASSLPPGDRGGGTEAFF. Written as DNA, the CDR3 is TGTGCCAGCAGTTTGCCCCCCGGCGACAGGGGCGGCGGCACTGAAGCTTTCTTT.

The chain has TRBV5-1 and TRBJ1-1; D not certain. The CDR3 loop spans 14 amino acids. Germline V CDR1 and CDR2: SGHRS, YFSETQ. V lost 1 base, J lost 0 bases, and 7 bases lay in between. DNA of the CDR3: TGCGCCAGCAGCTTGAACACCCTGAACACTGAAGCTTTCTTT. Protein sequence: CASSLNTLNTEAFF. Full variable domain (missing parts from reference TRBV5-1 and TRBJ1-1): KAGVTQTPRYLIKTRGQQVTLSCSPISGHRSVSWYQQTPGQGLQFLFEYFSETQRNKGNFPGRFSGRQFSNSRSEMNVSTLELGDSALYLCASSLNTLNTEAFFGQGTRLTVV.

The CDR3 reads CASSPNRRSALHF. In nucleotides, the CDR3 is TGTGCCAGCAGCCCCAACCGCCGGTCGGCCCTCCACTTT. The V call is TRBV21-1, the J call TRBJ1-6. TRBV21-1 is described as a pseudogene. The CDR3 is 13 amino acids.

The V call is TRBV5-1, the J call TRBJ1-2, with 9 bases identical to TRBD1. The germline CDR1 and CDR2 sequences are SGHRS and YFSETQ. CDR3 length: 15 residues. The V and J ends lost 6 bases and 8 bases, in that order; junction bases with no gene match: 14. The CDR3 nucleotides are TGCGCCAGCAATTCAGGGGACAGGGTGTCTACAGGCTACACCTTC. Amino acids: CASNSGDRVSTGYTF.

This clone was seen a single time. The chain joins TRBV6-1 to TRBJ2-7; D might be TRBD1 (6 bases). Germline V gene sequence: CDR1 MNHNS, CDR2 SASEGT. This CDR3 is built from 13 residues. V was pared by 6 bases and J by 2 bases, with 11 bases between. The CDR3 nucleotides read TGTGCCAGCAGGACAGGTTCCCCCTACGAGCAGTACTTC. Encoded protein: CASRTGSPYEQYF.

The chain is built from TRBV9 and TRBJ2-2, with 8 bases identical to TRBD2. After removal of 6 bases from V and 6 bases from J, the junction contained 10 bases not matched to a gene. CDR1 and CDR2 (germline): SGDLS, YYNGEE. This CDR3 is 15 amino acids long. CDR3 in DNA: TGTGCCAGCAAGCCGGGACTAGTAGACCCCGGGGAGCTGTTTTTT. This translates into CASKPGLVDPGELFF.

CDR3 DNA: TGCAGTGGATTGAGGGAATATGGCTACACCTTC. It specifies CSGLREYGYTF. The J gene is TRBJ1-2, the V gene TRBV20-1, with D unclear. The CDR3 covers 11 residues. In germline, CDR1 is DFQATT, CDR2 SNEGSKA (reference sequence). With 7 bases removed from V and 5 bases from J, the gap between germline ends came to 11 bases.

J is TRBJ2-5 and V is TRBV9; 10 nucleotides line up with TRBD2. The germline V gene has CDR1 SGDLS and CDR2 YYNGEE. The CDR3 covers 17 residues. The junction had 10 bases not matched to a gene; V was cut back by 0 bases and J by 5 bases. The CDR3 nucleotides read TGTGCCAGCAGCGTAGGATCTCAGCGGGGGGGCTTGGAGACCCAGTACTTC. This encodes CASSVGSQRGGLETQYF.

This chain connects TRBV27 to TRBJ2-3; the D is unclear. The germline V gene encodes CDR1 MNHEY and CDR2 SMNVEV (reference sequence). Trimming stripped 4 bases from V and 1 base from J, with 9 bases between. This CDR3 contains 14 residues. CDR3 bases: TGTGCCAGCAGTTCCCGGGTTGGCACAGATACGCAGTATTTT. Encoded protein: CASSSRVGTDTQYF.

The chain uses TRBV25-1 and TRBJ2-5, with TRBD2 matching 11 bases. V gave up 6 bases and J gave up 1 base; unmatched junction bases: 4. The CDR3 is made up of 15 amino acids. Germline V CDR1 and CDR2: MGHDK, SYGVNS. CDR3 coding DNA: TGTGCCAGCAGAACCGGACTAGCGGGCCAAGAGACCCAGTACTTC. Protein sequence: CASRTGLAGQETQYF.

The J gene is TRBJ1-2, the V gene TRBV29-1; 11 bases match TRBD1. Germline V gene sequence: CDR1 SQVTM, CDR2 ANQGSEA. The CDR3 is 15 amino acids. With 6 bases clipped from V and 0 bases from J, the junction kept 6 bases outside the gene matches. The CDR3 loop reads CSVGGQGASNYGYTF. In DNA, the CDR3 is TGCAGCGTAGGAGGACAGGGGGCGTCTAACTATGGCTACACCTTC.

The J gene is TRBJ2-4, the V gene TRBV6-6; 11 bases line up with TRBD1. CDR3 length equals 14 residues. J gave up 8 bases and V 4 bases, and 4 bases lay outside the gene matches. The germline V gene encodes CDR1 MNHNY and CDR2 SVGAGI (reference sequence). The CDR3 region has the DNA TGTGCCAGCAGTTCCAGGACAGGGGGCGACATTCAGTACTTC. Protein sequence: CASSSRTGGDIQYF.

This clone has just a few counts. This chain connects TRBV10-3 to TRBJ2-5; 8 bases agree with TRBD2. The J segment lost 2 bases and the V segment lost 8 bases, leaving 10 bases of the junction unmatched. Germline V gene sequence: CDR1 ENHRY, CDR2 SYGVKD. The CDR3 is 15 amino acids. CDR3 DNA: TGTGCCATCGGGGACCCGGGACTAGGTCAAGAGACCCAGTACTTC. It yields the protein CAIGDPGLGQETQYF.

V usage is TRBV5-1 and J usage is TRBJ1-2; the D gene is possibly TRBD1 (6 bases). The germline gives CDR1 SGHRS, CDR2 YFSETQ. Trimming took off 2 bases at V and 2 bases at J, with 22 bases between the two ends. The CDR3 is 18 residues long. The CDR3: CASSFYYHADRLNYGYTF. DNA for the CDR3: TGCGCCAGCAGCTTTTACTACCACGCTGACAGGCTGAACTATGGCTACACCTTC.

This clone was counted between two and nine times. CDR3 region: CASRLPHRVGCQPQHF. The CDR3 DNA sequence: TGTGCAAGTCGCTTGCCTCACAGGGTAGGGTGTCAGCCCCAGCATTTT. J is TRBJ1-5 and V is TRBV12-2; no check of the table's D call, TRBD1, against the DNA was made. TRBV12-2 is described as a pseudogene. The CDR3 contains 16 residues.

This chain uses TRBV9 with TRBJ2-5; 13 nucleotides match TRBD2. In germline, CDR1 is SGDLS, CDR2 YYNGEE. The junction had 6 bases not matched to a gene; V was cut back by 3 bases and J by 4 bases. This CDR3 contains 16 residues. CDR3: CASSGGTSGVRETQYF. The CDR3, as DNA: TGTGCCAGCAGCGGAGGGACTAGCGGGGTTCGAGAGACCCAGTACTTC.

J is TRBJ2-2 and V is TRBV7-6; D might be TRBD1 (5 bases). The V and J ends lost 4 bases and 5 bases respectively, with 14 bases between them. Germline values: CDR1 SGHVS, CDR2 FNYEAQ. The CDR3 runs 15 residues. This CDR3 is CASSSSSTGTGELFF. The CDR3 coding sequence is TGTGCCAGCAGCTCCTCCTCCACAGGAACCGGGGAGCTGTTTTTT.